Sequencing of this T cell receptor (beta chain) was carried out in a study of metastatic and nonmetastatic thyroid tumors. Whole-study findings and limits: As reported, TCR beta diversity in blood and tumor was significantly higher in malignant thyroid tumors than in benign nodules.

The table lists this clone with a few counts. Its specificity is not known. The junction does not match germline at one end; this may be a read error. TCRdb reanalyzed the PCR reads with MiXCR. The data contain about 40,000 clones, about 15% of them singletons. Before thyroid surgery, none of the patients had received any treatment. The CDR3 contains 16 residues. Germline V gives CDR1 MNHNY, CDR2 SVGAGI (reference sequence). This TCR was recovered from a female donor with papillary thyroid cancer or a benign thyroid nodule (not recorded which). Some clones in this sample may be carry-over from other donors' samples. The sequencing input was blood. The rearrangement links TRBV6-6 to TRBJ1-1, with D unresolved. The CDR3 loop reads CAGSYSTMTMNTEAFF. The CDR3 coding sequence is TGTGCCGGCAGTTACTCTACTATGACGATGAACACTGAAGCTTTCTTT.